The TCR beta chain under discussion was sequenced for a study of brain T cells in children with intractable seizures. Only cases whose brain tissue showed the highest T cell transcript signatures were sequenced. Pre-surgery treatment included at least one anti-epileptic drug. Germline V gene sequence: CDR1 SGDLS, CDR2 YYNGEE. The length of the CDR3 is 16 residues. J gave up 4 bases and V 4 bases, and 14 bases lay outside the gene matches. The method was immunoSEQ multiplex PCR; TCRdb's version includes in-frame clones alone and lacks a portion of them. The sample lists 50,000 to 75,000 clones, about 96% occurring once. This clone appeared once.

The receptor's source is a boy under two years old with focal cortical dysplasia and intractable seizures. Sequenced material: peripheral blood, taken at surgery. The J gene is TRBJ2-7, the V gene TRBV9, with 7 nucleotides matching TRBD2. CDR3 sequence reads: CASSPRPGLSPYEQYF. Written as DNA, the CDR3 is TGTGCCAGCAGCCCTAGACCGGGACTAAGTCCGTACGAGCAGTACTTC.